The rows below give T cell receptor beta chains drawn from one sample of a study of blood T cell repertoires in COVID-19. Only in-frame clones appear in the TCRdb table, and some are missing; sequencing was by immunoSEQ multiplex PCR. The sample holds fewer than 100,000 clones, approximately 85% seen once. The specimen was peripheral blood. The source of these receptors is a man aged 50 to 60 with COVID-19, enrolled during active disease. CDR3s include the opening cysteine and the closing phenylalanine or tryptophan. Each record gives: J gene, V gene, CDR3 protein.

TRBJ1-4	TRBV7-8	CASSSRDRTREKLFF
TRBJ2-7	TRBV9	CASSVGTGQGAEQYF
TRBJ1-1	TRBV19	CASSGTGVFTEAFF
TRBJ2-3	TRBV9	CASSTEGAEDTQYF
TRBJ2-5	TRBV5-1	CASRIGAQETQYF
TRBJ1-1	TRBV5-1	CASSLVSENTEAFF
TRBJ2-2	TRBV2	CASNQGGLTRELFF
TRBJ2-3	TRBV5-1	CASSPQGAGGPGDTQYF
TRBJ2-7	TRBV19	CASIRLAGGGHEQYF
TRBJ2-1	TRBV14	CASSQLRGGGVNNEQFF
TRBJ2-3	TRBV7-9	CAGGAARDTQYF
TRBJ2-2	TRBV6-5	CASKREEATGELFF
TRBJ2-1	TRBV6-4	CASSDETSGSDEQFF
TRBJ1-2	TRBV27	CASSFRQKAYGYTF
TRBJ1-1	TRBV27	CASSSRGGRNTEAFF
TRBJ2-1	TRBV4-1	CASSPSGSSYNEQFF
TRBJ1-4	TRBV30	CASLPGRVNEKLFF
TRBJ2-4	TRBV6-1	CASSEGLAGAKNIQYF
TRBJ1-3	TRBV7-9	CASRAFASSGNTIYF
TRBJ1-6	TRBV18	CASSPPRIGSPLHF
TRBJ2-1	TRBV24-1	CATSERVGGYNEQFF
TRBJ1-1	TRBV24-1	CATRRIGGTEAFF
TRBJ2-5	TRBV24-1	CATSADRGRFQETQYF
TRBJ2-1	TRBV4-3	CASSRGNLAGGSNEQFF
TRBJ2-3	TRBV11-3	CASSLNPGTGAGDTQYF
TRBJ2-3	TRBV15	CATSKDRGSDTQYF
TRBJ2-1	TRBV11-2	CASSYGLAEPYNEQFF
TRBJ1-2	TRBV18	CASSPISEANYGYTF
TRBJ1-5	TRBV6-5	CASQTGQGYNQPQHF
TRBJ2-2	TRBV7-3	CASSLTRLAGAGELFF
TRBJ1-2	TRBV28	CATLPSGIKGYGYTF
TRBJ2-2	TRBV27	CASSLDSGAIGELFF
TRBJ2-2	TRBV3-1/TRBV3-2	CASSHTGWDGELFF
TRBJ2-1	TRBV11-2	CASSLTGLDTYNEQFF
TRBJ2-2	TRBV6-5	CASTRGEAGELFF
TRBJ1-1	TRBV30	CAWRGTGDTEAFF
TRBJ2-7	TRBV2	CATSEGAGSSYEQYF
TRBJ2-7	TRBV6-5	CASSYFIAGIGEQYF
TRBJ2-7	TRBV20-1	CSALSYEQYF
TRBJ1-6	TRBV27	CASSWDRNSPLHF
TRBJ2-7	TRBV19	CASSIGGRAYEQYF
TRBJ1-2	TRBV4-2	CASSQDLIEDYGYTF
TRBJ2-2	TRBV5-1	CASSGTSGRPGELFF
TRBJ1-2	TRBV15	CATSRGQGFRYGYTF
TRBJ1-5	TRBV23-1	CASSQKSPRLPSNQPQHF
TRBJ2-7	TRBV7-8	CASSLIAGVASYEQYF
TRBJ1-2	TRBV15	CATSRFRDLGQSPTNYGYTF
TRBJ2-2	TRBV5-1	CASSLDRAPTGELFF
TRBJ1-4	TRBV5-5	CASSLVRQGMANEKLFF
TRBJ2-3	TRBV9	CASSVDSGTDTQYF
TRBJ2-5	TRBV7-2	CASSLQRQETQYF
TRBJ2-1	TRBV7-8	CASSLGGSTYNEQFF
TRBJ2-7	TRBV11-2	CASSPGTGPYEQYF
TRBJ1-6	TRBV19	CASSIQGQGSPLHF
TRBJ2-1	TRBV27	CASSLGGEVRETYNEQFF
TRBJ2-1	TRBV7-3	CASSVNRGDNEQFF
TRBJ1-2	TRBV19	CASIPRRGANYGYTF
TRBJ1-5	TRBV18	CASSPGQGHQPQHF
TRBJ1-5	TRBV28	CASSLWAGHQPQHF
TRBJ2-7	TRBV6-6	CASSYSAATSSYEQYF